The 31 T cell receptor beta chains below come from one sample, sequenced in a study of blood T cells in healthy people across ages. A second PCR of about 7 to 11 cycles used a sample-barcoded 5' primer and a J-beta primer mix. MiXCR, applied by TCRdb to the 5' RACE reads, yields one record per CDR3 protein. This table holds 700,000 to 850,000 distinct CDR3 sequences, roughly 50% found once. Material for sequencing was blood. The receptors come from a man aged 80 or over in good health.

The chain is built from TRBV9 and TRBJ2-4; a possible D gene is TRBD1 (7 bases). The better agreement between TRBJ2-7 and the DNA end casts doubt on the J call. This CDR3 spans 15 amino acids. Germline values: CDR1 SGDLS, CDR2 YYNGEE. The CDR3 DNA reads TGTGCCAGCAGCTCAGGAGGGGGCCCACCGTACGAGCAGTACTTC. This encodes CASSSGGGPPYEQYF.

The chain combines TRBV18 with TRBJ2-5; the match to TRBD2 covers 9 bases. CDR3 size: 18 residues. Germline V CDR1 and CDR2: KGHSH, LQKENI. V shed 3 bases, J shed 12 bases, and the junction held 23 bases outside the gene matches. The CDR3 loop is CASSPIGASGNYEHGKYF. The CDR3 nucleotides are TGTGCCAGCTCACCTATCGGGGCTAGCGGGAACTATGAACACGGAAAGTACTTC.

This clonotype occurred a few times. This rearrangement joins TRBV7-2 to TRBJ2-3; tentative D call: TRBD2 (6 bases). Trimming pared 8 bases from V and 4 bases from J, leaving 13 bases between. Germline CDR1 SGHTA, CDR2 FQGNSA. CDR3 length equals 13 residues. The CDR3 DNA reads TGTGCCAGCGGGCGGGATTCGGCAGATACGCAGTATTTT. Protein product: CASGRDSADTQYF. Drawing the rest from reference TRBV7-2 and TRBJ2-3, the complete variable domain is GAGVSQSPSNKVTEKGKDVELRCDPISGHTALYWYRQSLGQGLEFLIYFQGNSAPDKSGLPSDRFSAERTGGSVSTLTIQRTQQEDSAVYLCASGRDSADTQYFGPGTRLTVL.

The rearrangement uses TRBV12-3 or TRBV12-4 and TRBJ2-3; 11 bases are shared with TRBD2. V gave up 4 bases and J gave up 14 bases; unmatched junction bases: 32. The CDR3 is made up of 21 amino acids. CDR3 nucleotides: TGTGCCAGCAGTTCCCGACAGGGGCCACCAACTAGCGGGAGTAAGCACAGATACGCGTATTTT. This translates into CASSSRQGPPTSGSKHRYAYF.

The chain couples TRBV9 to TRBJ2-7; D is unresolved. V dropped 0 bases and J dropped 1 base, with 5 bases sitting between them. This CDR3 is 13 amino acids long. Germline CDR1 and CDR2: SGDLS and YYNGEE. The CDR3 sequence is CASSVGESYEQYF. CDR3 nucleotide sequence: TGTGCCAGCAGCGTAGGGGAATCCTACGAGCAGTACTTC.

The chain uses TRBV7-3 and TRBJ2-7; D may be TRBD2 (6 bases). The CDR3 sequence is 14 residues long. V lost 8 bases and J lost 7, with 21 bases in between. From germline, CDR1 is SGHTA and CDR2 FQGTGA. The CDR3 spells CASAVRGGDYEQYF. Written as DNA, the CDR3 is TGTGCCAGCGCGGTGAGAGGCGGGGATTATGAGCAGTACTTC.

The chain has TRBV6-5 and TRBJ2-7; 8 nucleotides line up with TRBD2. The V segment lost 2 bases and the J segment 0 bases; nucleotides outside the gene matches: 9. The CDR3 is 17 residues long. Germline lookup yields CDR1 MNHEY and CDR2 SVGAGI. In DNA, the CDR3 is TGTGCCAGCAGTTACGTCGCTAGCGGGCATTTCTCCTACGAGCAGTACTTC. Protein sequence: CASSYVASGHFSYEQYF.

This chain uses TRBV7-9 with TRBJ1-1; D perhaps matches TRBD1 (6 bases). This CDR3 is 15 amino acids long. Per germline, CDR1 SEHNR and CDR2 FQNEAQ (reference sequence). The V end was cut by 0 bases, the J end by 5 bases, with 13 bases between. This CDR3 reads CASSLAKGGTTEAFF. The CDR3 nucleotides read TGTGCCAGCAGCTTAGCGAAGGGGGGGACGACTGAAGCTTTCTTT.

The chain employs TRBV11-2 and TRBJ2-7; 9 nucleotides align to TRBD2. The germline gives CDR1 SGHAT, CDR2 FQNNGV. J was trimmed by 3 bases and V by 5 bases; bases with no gene match: 11. This CDR3 has 16 residues. CDR3 nucleotide sequence: TGTGCCAGCAGCCCTCAGTTAGTAGCGGGAGTCTACGAGCAGTACTTC. Its protein is CASSPQLVAGVYEQYF.

The gene calls are TRBV20-1 and TRBJ2-4; 11 nucleotides agree with TRBD2. The J call may be wrong; the DNA end is better matched by TRBJ2-7. There are 15 residues in the CDR3. Germline CDR1 reads DFQATT; CDR2 reads SNEGSKA (reference sequence). CDR3 in DNA: TGCAGTGCTAGTGGATTAGCGGGAGGGTTCTACGAGCAGTACTTC. As protein: CSASGLAGGFYEQYF.

This clonotype was observed a handful of times. The CDR3 sequence is CSASHSSYNEQFF. The CDR3 DNA is TGCAGTGCTAGTCATAGCTCCTACAATGAGCAGTTCTTC. The rearrangement links TRBV20-1 to TRBJ2-1; D is ambiguous. V lost 3 bases, J lost 0 bases, and 6 bases lay in between. CDR1 DFQATT and CDR2 SNEGSKA come from the germline V gene (reference sequence). The CDR3 extends over 13 amino acids.

The V gene is TRBV19, the J gene TRBJ2-5; no definite D call. Germline CDR1 and CDR2: LNHDA and SQIVND (reference sequence). Trimming shortened V by 9 bases and J by 0 bases, and 11 bases separated the two germline ends. This CDR3 comprises 13 residues. The CDR3 sequence: CASSVLYQETQYF. The CDR3 DNA reads TGTGCCAGCTCGGTCCTGTACCAAGAGACCCAGTACTTC.

In its sample, this clonotype was seen a few times. This rearrangement joins TRBV20-1 to TRBJ1-2; D remains unclear. Trimming stripped 0 bases from V and 1 base from J, with 9 bases between. This CDR3 region has 14 residues. CDR1 and CDR2 (germline): DFQATT, SNEGSKA (reference sequence). CDR3 DNA: TGCAGTGCTAGAGATAGGGCGGTTAACTATGGCTACACCTTC. Protein product: CSARDRAVNYGYTF.

This clonotype was seen more than once but under ten times. Because the CDR3's place on the DNA is in doubt, the DNA is left out and the CDR3 is given as listed by TCRdb. V gene TRBV27 combines with J gene TRBJ2-3; the DNA was not used to check the table's D call, TRBD1. From germline, CDR1 is MNHEY and CDR2 SMNVEV (reference sequence). The CDR3 is made up of 12 amino acids, end residues included. CDR3 sequence reads: CASRFGQGSAYF.

The table lists this clonotype with a few counts. The rearrangement joins TRBV6-6 to TRBJ2-7, with 16 bases that match TRBD2. Germline assignment: CDR1 MNHNY and CDR2 SVGAGI (reference sequence). Trimming took 6 bases from V and 3 from J; bases not matched to a gene: 14. The CDR3 is made up of 19 amino acids. The CDR3 DNA reads TGTGCCAGCAGAGCCCTGGGACTAGCGGGAGGGCCGTTCGGCTACGAGCAGTACTTC. Protein: CASRALGLAGGPFGYEQYF.

This clonotype occurred a few times. The chain is built from TRBV9 and TRBJ2-2; a possible D gene is TRBD2 (6 bases). Germline lookup yields CDR1 SGDLS and CDR2 YYNGEE. V gave up 0 bases and J gave up 6 bases, with 12 bases separating them. The CDR3 totals 15 residues. The CDR3 coding sequence is TGTGCCAGCAGCGTAGCAAGCAGGGAGGCCGGGGAGCTGTTTTTT. This gives the protein CASSVASREAGELFF.

The J gene is TRBJ2-3, the V gene TRBV12-3 or TRBV12-4, with D maybe TRBD1 (6 bases). Trimming cost V 6 bases and J 14 bases, with 24 bases left between them. This CDR3 contains 14 residues. The CDR3 sequence: CASRPGLGGRYAYF. The CDR3 bases are TGTGCCAGCAGGCCGGGGCTAGGGGGTAGATACGCGTATTTT.

Only a few counts were recorded for this clonotype. The chain joins TRBV20-1 to TRBJ2-1; a possible D gene is TRBD1 (6 bases). Per the germline V gene, CDR1 is DFQATT and CDR2 is SNEGSKA (reference sequence). Trimming took 5 bases from V and 5 from J, leaving 10 bases between them. The CDR3 covers 12 residues. The CDR3 is CSAGGADNEQFF. The CDR3 nucleotides read TGCAGTGCTGGGGGCGCAGACAATGAGCAGTTCTTC.

The V gene is TRBV10-3, the J gene TRBJ2-1; tentative D call: TRBD1 (5 bases). The V end lost 1 base, the J end lost 8 bases, and 6 bases lay between the germline ends. Germline CDR1 is ENHRY and CDR2 is SYGVKD. The CDR3 spans 12 residues. The CDR3 DNA is TGTGCCATCAGTGAGTGGGGCGATGAGCAGTTCTTC. Its protein is CAISEWGDEQFF.

The genes are TRBV7-2 and TRBJ2-1; 8 bases are shared with TRBD1. Per the germline V gene, CDR1 is SGHTA and CDR2 is FQGNSA. The CDR3 is 15 amino acids. J lost 8 bases, V lost 5 bases, and 11 bases had no gene match. CDR3 protein: CASSPRTGMVDEQFF. For the CDR3, the DNA is TGTGCCAGCAGCCCCCGGACAGGGATGGTGGATGAGCAGTTCTTC.

V gene TRBV29-1 combines with J gene TRBJ2-5, with D perhaps matching TRBD1 (6 bases). This CDR3 comprises 11 residues. Germline V CDR1 and CDR2: SQVTM, ANQGSEA. The V end lost 8 bases, the J end lost 11 bases, and 18 bases lay between the germline ends. The CDR3 region has the DNA TGCAGCACCAGACAGGCCACAGAGCAGTACTTC. Translated, it gives CSTRQATEQYF.

The chain recombines TRBV7-9 with TRBJ2-1; 10 positions agree with TRBD2. The germline gives CDR1 SEHNR, CDR2 FQNEAQ (reference sequence). This CDR3 has 14 residues. The J segment lost 10 bases and the V segment lost 1 base, leaving 4 bases of the junction unmatched. CDR3 loop: CASSLVAGGQEQFF. The CDR3, as DNA: TGTGCCAGCAGCTTAGTAGCGGGAGGCCAGGAGCAGTTCTTC. Using reference TRBV7-9 and TRBJ2-1 for the parts outside the CDR3, the full variable domain is DTGVSQNPRHKITKRGQNVTFRCDPISEHNRLYWYRQTLGQGPEFLTYFQNEAQLEKSRLLSDRFSAERPKGSFSTLEIQRTEQGDSAMYLCASSLVAGGQEQFFGPGTRLTVL.

The chain combines TRBV20-1 with TRBJ2-7; 10 bases align to TRBD1. This CDR3 has 14 residues. Trimming took 5 bases from V and 1 from J; bases not matched to a gene: 5. Germline assignment: CDR1 DFQATT and CDR2 SNEGSKA (reference sequence). CDR3 DNA: TGCAGTGCTGCAGACAGGGGGCGATCCTACGAGCAGTACTTC. Translation: CSAADRGRSYEQYF.

The chain couples TRBV20-1 to TRBJ2-1; 7 positions agree with TRBD2. Germline assignment: CDR1 DFQATT and CDR2 SNEGSKA (reference sequence). The CDR3 runs to 13 residues. Trimming cost V 3 bases and J 4 bases; bases outside gene matches: 3. CDR3 sequence reads: CSASRTRYNEQFF. CDR3 DNA: TGCAGTGCTAGTCGGACTAGGTACAATGAGCAGTTCTTC.

The V gene is TRBV27, the J gene TRBJ2-3, with 13 bases matching TRBD2. The V and J ends lost 2 bases and 14 bases, in that order; junction bases with no gene match: 16. There are 17 residues in the CDR3. The V gene's germline CDR1 is MNHEY and CDR2 SMNVEV (reference sequence). The CDR3 is CASSLPGTSGAHRYAYF. CDR3 in DNA: TGTGCCAGCAGTTTACCCGGGACTAGCGGGGCGCACAGATACGCGTATTTT.

The V gene is TRBV6-1, the J gene TRBJ1-4, with D perhaps matching TRBD1 (5 bases). Germline V gene data show CDR1 as MNHNS and CDR2 as SASEGT. The CDR3 has 14 amino acids. The V end was cut by 6 bases, the J end by 3 bases, with 11 bases between. The CDR3 loop reads CASSAQGANEKLFF. CDR3 nucleotides: TGTGCCAGCAGCGCTCAAGGGGCTAATGAAAAACTGTTTTTT.

This chain links TRBV20-1 with TRBJ2-3, with D maybe TRBD1 (5 bases). The CDR3 runs to 15 residues. V dropped 6 bases and J dropped 6 bases, with 22 bases sitting between them. CDR1 and CDR2 from the germline V gene are DFQATT and SNEGSKA (reference sequence). The CDR3 region is CSASIPGLYKDTQYF. In DNA, the CDR3 is TGCAGTGCCTCTATCCCAGGGCTGTACAAGGATACGCAGTATTTT.

The genes are TRBV21-1 and TRBJ2-3. TRBV21-1 is annotated as a pseudogene. The CDR3 is made up of 15 amino acids. The CDR3 DNA sequence: TGTGCCAGCAGCAAAGCCGGCTACTACACAGATACGCAGTATTTT. Translation: CASSKAGYYTDTQYF.

This sequence joins TRBV5-1 and TRBJ2-5; no clear D gene. Germline CDR1 reads SGHRS; CDR2 reads YFSETQ. The ends were cut back, 0 bases at V and 11 bases at J, with 20 bases in the middle. The CDR3 sequence is 15 residues long. CDR3 bases: TGCGCCAGCAGCTTGGAGCTGGTTTCCTACAATGAGCAGTACTTC. As protein: CASSLELVSYNEQYF.

The rearrangement links TRBV5-1 to TRBJ1-1; 8 nucleotides match TRBD1. The trim removed 4 bases at V and 1 base at J, leaving 6 bases unmatched. The germline gives CDR1 SGHRS, CDR2 YFSETQ. The CDR3 sequence is 15 residues long. CDR3 protein: CASSAGTGPNTEAFF. CDR3 bases: TGCGCCAGCAGCGCCGGGACAGGCCCGAACACTGAAGCTTTCTTT.

CDR3 sequence: CASSAPLAGAYNEQFF. The CDR3 nucleotides read TGTGCCAGCAGCGCGCCACTAGCGGGAGCCTACAATGAGCAGTTCTTC. The chain combines TRBV9 with TRBJ2-1; 11 bases are a match to TRBD2. Unmatched junction bases numbered 4, after V lost 3 bases and J lost 2 bases. Germline CDR1 SGDLS, CDR2 YYNGEE. This CDR3 spans 16 amino acids.